Listed here are 6 T cell receptor beta chains from one sample, sequenced in a study of cytomegalovirus exposure and HLA in healthy donors. 60 Vbeta and 13 Jbeta primers were used in PCR. Libraries were prepared by immunoSEQ multiplex PCR; TCRdb keeps only in-frame clonotypes and omits some of them. The sample records roughly 120,000 clones, around 80% being singletons. Source material: PBMCs. These receptor sequences come from a man under 40 in good health and CMV-seropositive.

V gene TRBV2 combines with J gene TRBJ1-3; perhaps TRBD1 as D (5 bases). This CDR3 is built from 18 residues. Germline V gene lookup returns CDR1 SNHLY and CDR2 FYNNEI. V lost 5 bases and J lost 4, with 24 bases in between. The CDR3 region has the DNA TGTGCCAGCAGTCCTAGCAATCCCCTCAAGGAGGGGGGAAACACCATATATTTT. It translates to CASSPSNPLKEGGNTIYF.

The rearrangement joins TRBV6-1 to TRBJ1-2; no clear D. This CDR3 has 13 residues. The ends were cut back, 5 bases at V and 0 bases at J, with 7 bases in the middle. The germline CDR1 and CDR2 sequences are MNHNS and SASEGT. The CDR3 DNA sequence: TGTGCCAGCAGTCTTACATCTAACTATGGCTACACCTTC. Its translation: CASSLTSNYGYTF.

The chain employs TRBV7-3 and TRBJ1-2, with 7 bases matching TRBD1. The V gene's germline CDR1 is SGHTA and CDR2 FQGTGA. V shed 2 bases and J 10 bases; nucleotides not matched to a gene: 7. The CDR3 length is 13 residues. The CDR3 DNA reads TGTGCCAGCAGCTTATCAGCTGGACAGGTCTACACCTTC. Encoded protein: CASSLSAGQVYTF.

CDR3 sequence: CASRSILAKNIQYF. The CDR3 DNA reads as TGTGCCAGCAGATCCATACTAGCCAAAAACATTCAGTACTTC. The chain uses TRBV27 and TRBJ2-4; D uncertain. Germline-derived CDR1 and CDR2 are MNHEY and SMNVEV (reference sequence). The CDR3 runs 14 residues. Trimming removed 6 bases at V and 0 bases at J, with 9 bases between.

The chain uses TRBV6-6 and TRBJ2-7; 7 bases are shared with TRBD1. V lost 3 bases to trimming and J lost 0 bases; unmatched junction nucleotides: 8. Per the germline V gene, CDR1 is MNHNY and CDR2 is SVGAGI (reference sequence). The CDR3 loop spans 16 amino acids. CDR3 in DNA: TGTGCCAGCAGTTATATAGGGACAGTAAGCTCCTACGAGCAGTACTTC. It translates to CASSYIGTVSSYEQYF.

This clone was recorded only once. The chain has TRBV11-2 and TRBJ2-1, with 7 bases matching TRBD2. The J segment lost 5 bases and the V segment lost 5 bases, leaving 6 bases of the junction unmatched. The CDR3 sequence is 14 residues long. Germline CDR1 SGHAT, CDR2 FQNNGV. CDR3 protein: CASSRGGANNEQFF. As DNA, the CDR3 is TGTGCCAGCAGCCGGGGAGGGGCCAACAATGAGCAGTTCTTC.